What follows is one T cell receptor (beta chain) and its context. What this receptor recognizes is not known. No base-level quality is on record; no much larger clone is a single base apart. The library was built by means of 5' RACE. Sequencer: Illumina HiSeq 2500. A second PCR of 7 to 11 cycles was performed with a sample-barcoded 5' primer and a J-beta primer mix. A template-switch 5' adaptor carrying 12 random nucleotides introduced a unique molecular identifier onto each TCR beta cDNA molecule. Each sample yielded at least 3 million CDR3-containing paired-end reads. First-strand cDNA was synthesized from all RNA with the Mint cDNA synthesis kit, primed by a TRBC-specific oligonucleotide. Following uracil-DNA glycosylase treatment, all cDNA underwent a first 18-cycle PCR with the universal primers M1SS and BC2_uni_R. Processing in the source paper ran as follows. For normalization, 1 million high-quality reads, each with a distinct molecular identifier, were randomly selected from each sample. Instead of being binned into consensus sequences, reads with shared molecular identifiers were discarded. CDR3 identification, clonotype clustering and error correction used MiTCR with a Q25 quality threshold and the strictest error-elimination algorithm. A nonparametric unseen species model with Euler transformation was used to estimate a lower bound on total TCR beta diversity. The public sequencing data were trimmed at Q25 with fastp and processed into clonotypes with MiXCR by TCRdb, which kept only in-frame beta chains. Duplicate CDR3 protein sequences are folded into a single record with the most common DNA and genes. TCRdb's processing, not the authors' own work, is the source of the V and J calls. Counted in this sample were about a million distinct CDR3 sequences; more than 30% of them appeared once. The ten largest clones add up to about an eighth of the sample.

The data belong to a study of blood T cells in healthy people across ages (dated by TCRdb to about 2015). Broadly, across the study: In model experiments, template switching captured about one uniquely barcoded TCR beta cDNA molecule for every two T cells. Using deep sequencing normalized with unique cDNA molecular identifiers, the study measured how TCR beta repertoire diversity changes with age. Four age groups were formed from the donors: young (average about 16 years), middle-aged (less than 40), aged (62) and long-lived (more than 75). Donors of different ages were randomly distributed across sequencing lanes to avoid experimental bias. Two additional independent replicas of 1 million unique cDNA reads from the same blood draw were analyzed for two donors (one aged 18 to 30 and one aged 80 or older).

The V end gives up 2 bases and the J end 5 bases, leaving 9 bases in the junction not matched to a gene. CDR1 and CDR2, per the germline V gene, are LGHNA and YNFKEQ. The CDR3 holds 16 amino acids from the cysteine to the phenylalanine. Only the CDR3 portion is preserved as DNA: 48 bases, with reading frame beginning at the first base. Systemically healthy Caucasian individuals from Russia, around 39 in total and aged about 6 to 90 years, were included as donors. Approximately 9.7 milliliters of peripheral blood were drawn from each donor into EDTA-treated Vacutainer tubes. Ficoll-Paque density-gradient centrifugation was used to isolate PBMCs, with at least 7 million obtained per sample. Total RNA was extracted from PBMCs with Trizol reagent, with at least 6 micrograms obtained per sample. For every donor, flow cytometry on a PBMC aliquot measured the percentage of naive CD45RAhigh/CD27high T cells.

Overall study results and their limits: Bulk unsorted PBMC profiling prevented conclusive comparison of naive and antigen-experienced compartments. Because donor CMV infection status was unknown, age-related changes in expanded clonotypes were potentially confounded. A strong correlation was found between observed TCR beta diversity and the percentage of naive T cells measured by flow cytometry. Observed TCR beta diversity per million T cells fell roughly linearly with age, and a significant reduction was already apparent by age approximately 41. The long-lived group showed more naive CD4+ T cells, fewer expanded clones and increased TCR diversity than the aged group, suggesting age selection. Total diversity estimates from one million sequenced T cells were considered lower bounds and underestimates.

This chain joins TRBV4-2 to TRBJ2-1; TRBD1 fits 7 bases in the junction. This receptor was obtained from a man between 18 and 35 years old in good health. The sequenced material came from blood. The nucleotide sequence reads TGTGCCAGCAGCCAACTTGCCGGGACAGAGAACAATGAGCAGTTCTTC. The resulting protein is CASSQLAGTENNEQFF.